This record covers a single T cell receptor beta chain. This record belongs to a study of blood T cell repertoires in COVID-19. Profiled with immunoSEQ multiplex PCR; TCRdb holds only in-frame clones, not every one. The sample contains about 64,000 clones, over 75% of which appear only once. The sequencing sample was made of peripheral blood. The sequence derives from a man aged 45-60 years with active COVID-19.

CDR3 DNA: TGTGCCAGCCGTCCCACACCCAATGAGCAGTTCTTC. Its translation is CASRPTPNEQFF. The chain links TRBV6-5 to TRBJ2-1, with no clear D. Trimming stripped 8 bases from V and 6 bases from J, with 11 bases between. The V gene's germline CDR1 is MNHEY and CDR2 SVGAGI. The CDR3 has 12 amino acids.